This T cell receptor beta chain was captured in a study of control samples from healthy donors and cancer patients. Trimming took off 10 bases at V and 6 bases at J, with 13 bases between the two ends. The CDR3 is 11 residues long. Data came from immunoSEQ multiplex PCR; TCRdb stores just in-frame clones and leaves some out. The repertoire includes 130,000 or so clones, about 88% of them detected once, and around 3% sits in the top ten. The chain recombines TRBV12-3 or TRBV12-4 with TRBJ2-7; perhaps TRBD2 as D (6 bases). The clonotype was recovered from a man in his fifties or sixties in good health. The specimen sequenced was blood. The CDR3 region has the DNA TGTGCCACGGCCCAGGGAGGCGAGCAGTACTTC. It translates to CATAQGGEQYF.